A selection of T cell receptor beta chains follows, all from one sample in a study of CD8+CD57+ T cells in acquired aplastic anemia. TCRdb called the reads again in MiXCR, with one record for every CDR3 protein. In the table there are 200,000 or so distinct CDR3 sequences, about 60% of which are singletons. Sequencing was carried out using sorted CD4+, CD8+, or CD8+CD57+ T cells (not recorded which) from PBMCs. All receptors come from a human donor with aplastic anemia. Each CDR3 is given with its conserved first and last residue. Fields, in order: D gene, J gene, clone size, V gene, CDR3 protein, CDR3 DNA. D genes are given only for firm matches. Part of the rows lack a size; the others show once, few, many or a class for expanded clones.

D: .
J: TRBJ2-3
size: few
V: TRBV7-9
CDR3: CASSLGGGLTDTQYF
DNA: TGTGCCAGCAGCTTGGGTGGCGGCCTCACAGATACGCAGTATTTT

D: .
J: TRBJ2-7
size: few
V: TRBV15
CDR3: CATSRDMRGQYF
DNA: TGTGCCACCAGCAGAGATATGCGGGGGCAGTACTTC

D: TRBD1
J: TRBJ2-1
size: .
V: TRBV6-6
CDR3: CASTKIQSGGYNEQFF
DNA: TGTGCCAGCACCAAAATACAGTCAGGGGGCTACAATGAGCAGTTCTTC

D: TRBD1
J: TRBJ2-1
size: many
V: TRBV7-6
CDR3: CASSRGQGVINEQFF
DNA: TGTGCCAGCAGCAGGGGACAGGGAGTGATCAATGAGCAGTTCTTC

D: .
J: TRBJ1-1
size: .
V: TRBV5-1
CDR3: CASSLAGMRTEAFF
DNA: TGCGCCAGCAGCTTGGCAGGAATGAGAACTGAAGCTTTCTTT

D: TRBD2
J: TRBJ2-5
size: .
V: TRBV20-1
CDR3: CSASLPTSGAQETQYF
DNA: TGCAGTGCTAGTCTACCGACCAGCGGGGCTCAAGAGACCCAGTACTTC

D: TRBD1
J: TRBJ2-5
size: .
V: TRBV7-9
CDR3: CASSPGGRGRETQYF
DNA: TGTGCCAGCAGCCCAGGGGGCAGGGGACGGGAGACCCAGTACTTC

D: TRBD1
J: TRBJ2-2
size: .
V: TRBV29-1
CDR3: CSVELTGESNTGELFF
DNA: TGCAGCGTTGAACTCACAGGGGAATCGAACACCGGGGAGCTGTTTTTT

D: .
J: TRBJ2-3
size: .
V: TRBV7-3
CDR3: CASSPGQVNTDTQYF
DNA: TGTGCCAGCAGCCCGGGGCAGGTCAACACAGATACGCAGTATTTT

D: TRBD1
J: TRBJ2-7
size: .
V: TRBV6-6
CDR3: CASSYSKGAEQYF
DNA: TGTGCCAGCAGTTACTCGAAGGGGGCCGAGCAGTACTTC